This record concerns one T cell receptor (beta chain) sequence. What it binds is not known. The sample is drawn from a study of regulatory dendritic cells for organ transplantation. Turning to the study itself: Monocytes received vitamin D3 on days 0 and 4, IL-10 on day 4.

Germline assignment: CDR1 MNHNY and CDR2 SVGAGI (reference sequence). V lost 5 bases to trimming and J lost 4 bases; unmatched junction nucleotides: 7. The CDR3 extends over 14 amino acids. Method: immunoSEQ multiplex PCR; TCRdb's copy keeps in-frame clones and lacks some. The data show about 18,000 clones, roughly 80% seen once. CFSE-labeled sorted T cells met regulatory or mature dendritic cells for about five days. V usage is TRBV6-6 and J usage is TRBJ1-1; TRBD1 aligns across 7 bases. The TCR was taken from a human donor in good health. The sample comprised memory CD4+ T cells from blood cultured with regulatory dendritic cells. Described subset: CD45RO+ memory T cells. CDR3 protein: CASSAVGGLTEAFF. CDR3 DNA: TGTGCCAGCAGTGCGGTAGGGGGCCTCACTGAAGCTTTCTTT.